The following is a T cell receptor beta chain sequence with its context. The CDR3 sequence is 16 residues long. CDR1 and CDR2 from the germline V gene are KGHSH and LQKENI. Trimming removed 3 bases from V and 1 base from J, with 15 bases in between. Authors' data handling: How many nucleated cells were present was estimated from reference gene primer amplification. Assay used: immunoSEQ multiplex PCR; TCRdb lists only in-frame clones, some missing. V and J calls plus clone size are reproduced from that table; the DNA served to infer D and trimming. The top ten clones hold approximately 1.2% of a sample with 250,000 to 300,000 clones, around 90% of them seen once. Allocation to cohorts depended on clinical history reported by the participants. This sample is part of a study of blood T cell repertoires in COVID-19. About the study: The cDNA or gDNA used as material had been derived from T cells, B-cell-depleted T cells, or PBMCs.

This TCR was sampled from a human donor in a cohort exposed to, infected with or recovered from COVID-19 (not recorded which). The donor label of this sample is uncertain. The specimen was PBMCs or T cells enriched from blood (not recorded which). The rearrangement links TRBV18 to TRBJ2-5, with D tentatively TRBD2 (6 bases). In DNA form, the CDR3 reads TGTGCCAGCTCACCCAAACTAGCCCCTCTCCAAGAGACCCAGTACTTC. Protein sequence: CASSPKLAPLQETQYF.